What follows describes a single TCR beta chain. The table came from immunoSEQ multiplex PCR; TCRdb's copy has only in-frame clones and leaves some out. This table has tens of thousands of clones, over 75% appearing once. The V and J ends lost 6 bases and 6 bases, in that order; junction bases with no gene match: 1. This CDR3 is built from 13 residues. Germline V gives CDR1 MNHNS, CDR2 SASEGT. The data were obtained in a study of T cell changes during pregnancy in multiple sclerosis. The source was CD4+ T cells from peripheral blood mononuclear cells, collected before pregnancy. The rearrangement uses TRBV6-1 and TRBJ2-2, with 10 positions matching TRBD1. The sequence was collected from a female donor with multiple sclerosis, enrolled in a pregnancy study. As DNA, the CDR3 is TGTGCCAGCAGGGGGACAGGGGCCGGGGAGCTGTTTTTT. Amino acids: CASRGTGAGELFF.